This TCR beta chain was sequenced in a study of graft-versus-host responses after intestinal transplantation. On this clone itself: What it binds is unknown.

Data came from immunoSEQ multiplex PCR; TCRdb stores just in-frame clones and leaves some out. This sample yields 75,000 to 95,000 clones, of which 80% to 95% are seen a single time; approximately 0.35% belongs to the top ten. This CDR3 contains 14 residues. Germline V gene lookup returns CDR1 SEHNR and CDR2 FQNEAQ (reference sequence). V was clipped by 5 bases and J by 5 bases; unmatched bases: 6. The chain combines TRBV7-9 with TRBJ2-5; TRBD1 matches 9 bases. The clonotype was recovered from a human donor who was the organ donor for an intestinal transplant. This material consisted of unstimulated CD4+ T cells sorted from spleen or lymph node cells, taken before transplant. The CDR3: CASSTLDRGETQYF. DNA for the CDR3: TGTGCCAGCAGCACCTTGGACAGGGGCGAGACCCAGTACTTC. Full variable domain (missing parts from reference TRBV7-9 and TRBJ2-5): DTGVSQNPRHKITKRGQNVTFRCDPISEHNRLYWYRQTLGQGPEFLTYFQNEAQLEKSRLLSDRFSAERPKGSFSTLEIQRTEQGDSAMYLCASSTLDRGETQYFGPGTRLLVL.